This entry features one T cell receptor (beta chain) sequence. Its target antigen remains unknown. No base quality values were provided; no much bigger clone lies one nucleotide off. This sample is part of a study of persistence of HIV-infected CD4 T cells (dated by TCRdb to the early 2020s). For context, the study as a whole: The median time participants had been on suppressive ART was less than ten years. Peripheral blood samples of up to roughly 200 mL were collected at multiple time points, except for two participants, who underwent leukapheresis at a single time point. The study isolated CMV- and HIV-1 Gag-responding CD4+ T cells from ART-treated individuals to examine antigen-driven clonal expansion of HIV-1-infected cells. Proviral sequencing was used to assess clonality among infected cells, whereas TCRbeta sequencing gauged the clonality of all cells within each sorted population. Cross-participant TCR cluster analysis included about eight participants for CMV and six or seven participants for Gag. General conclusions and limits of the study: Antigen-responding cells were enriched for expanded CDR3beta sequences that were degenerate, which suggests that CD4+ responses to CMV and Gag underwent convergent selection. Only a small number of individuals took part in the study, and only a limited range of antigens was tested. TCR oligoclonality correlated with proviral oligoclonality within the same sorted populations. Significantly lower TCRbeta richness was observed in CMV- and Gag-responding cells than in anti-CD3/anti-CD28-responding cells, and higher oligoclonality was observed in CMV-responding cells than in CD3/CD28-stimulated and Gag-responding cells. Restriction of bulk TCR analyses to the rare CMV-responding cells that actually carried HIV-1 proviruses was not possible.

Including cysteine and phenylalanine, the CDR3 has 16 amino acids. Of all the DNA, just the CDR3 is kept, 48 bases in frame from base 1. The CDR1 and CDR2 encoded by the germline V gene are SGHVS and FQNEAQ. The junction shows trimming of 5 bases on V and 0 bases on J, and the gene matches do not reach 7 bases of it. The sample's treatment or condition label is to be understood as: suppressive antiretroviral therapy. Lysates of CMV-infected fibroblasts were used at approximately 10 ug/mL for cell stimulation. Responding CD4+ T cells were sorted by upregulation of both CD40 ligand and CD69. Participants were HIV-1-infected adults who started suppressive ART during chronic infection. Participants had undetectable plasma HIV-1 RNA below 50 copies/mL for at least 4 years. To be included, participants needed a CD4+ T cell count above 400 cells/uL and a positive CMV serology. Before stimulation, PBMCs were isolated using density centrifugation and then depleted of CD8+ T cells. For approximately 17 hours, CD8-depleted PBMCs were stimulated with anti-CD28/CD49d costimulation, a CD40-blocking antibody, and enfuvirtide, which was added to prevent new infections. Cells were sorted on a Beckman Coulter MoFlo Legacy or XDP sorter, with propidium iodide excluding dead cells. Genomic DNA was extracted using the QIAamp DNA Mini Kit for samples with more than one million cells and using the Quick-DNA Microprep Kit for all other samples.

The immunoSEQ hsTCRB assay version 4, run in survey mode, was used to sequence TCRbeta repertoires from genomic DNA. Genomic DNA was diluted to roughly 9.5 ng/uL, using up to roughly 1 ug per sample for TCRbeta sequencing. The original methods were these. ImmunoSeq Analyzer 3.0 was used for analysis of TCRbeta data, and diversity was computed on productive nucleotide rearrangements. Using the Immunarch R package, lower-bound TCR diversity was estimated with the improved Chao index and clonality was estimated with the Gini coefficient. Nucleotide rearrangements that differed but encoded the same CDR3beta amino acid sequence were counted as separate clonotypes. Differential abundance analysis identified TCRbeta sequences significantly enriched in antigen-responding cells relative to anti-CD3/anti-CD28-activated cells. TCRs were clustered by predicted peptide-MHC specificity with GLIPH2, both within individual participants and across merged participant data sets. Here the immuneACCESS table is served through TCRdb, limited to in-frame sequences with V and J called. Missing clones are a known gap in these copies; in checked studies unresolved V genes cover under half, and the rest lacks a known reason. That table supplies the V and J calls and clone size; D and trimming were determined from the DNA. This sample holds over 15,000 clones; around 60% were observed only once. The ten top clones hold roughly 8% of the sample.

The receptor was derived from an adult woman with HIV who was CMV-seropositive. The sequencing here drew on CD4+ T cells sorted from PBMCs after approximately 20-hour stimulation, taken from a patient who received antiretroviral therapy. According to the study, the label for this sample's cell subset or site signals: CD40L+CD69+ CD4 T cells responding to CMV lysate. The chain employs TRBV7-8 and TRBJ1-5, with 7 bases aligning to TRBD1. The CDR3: CASSQGVFLSNQPQHF. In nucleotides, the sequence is TGTGCCAGCAGCCAGGGGGTATTCCTTAGCAATCAGCCCCAGCATTTT.